This is a list of T cell receptor beta chains from one sample in a study of cytomegalovirus exposure and HLA in healthy donors. Assay used: immunoSEQ multiplex PCR; TCRdb lists only in-frame clones, some missing. The profile shows roughly 100,000 clones, around three quarters of them singletons. Material for sequencing was PBMCs. All receptors come from a woman under 30 in good health and CMV-seropositive. Both conserved end residues are part of each CDR3. A D gene is named only where the DNA matches it firmly. The size field is filled for only some rows; it gives once, few, many or a size class.

TRBV6-5,.,TRBJ1-6,.,CASSYGRDRGSPLHF,TGTGCCAGCAGTTACGGGAGGGATAGGGGATCACCCCTCCACTTT
TRBV25-1,few,TRBJ1-1,.,CASSEYRQRSTEAFF,TGTGCCAGCAGTGAATATAGGCAGCGAAGCACTGAAGCTTTCTTT
TRBV6-5,few,TRBJ1-5,TRBD1,CASSRQGAQPQHF,TGTGCCAGCAGCCGACAGGGGGCCCAGCCCCAGCATTTT
TRBV9,.,TRBJ2-7,.,CAAQTQDSTYEQYF,TGTGCCGCCCAGACTCAGGACTCGACCTACGAGCAGTACTTC
TRBV5-6,.,TRBJ1-2,.,CASSLGQVGSYGYTF,TGTGCCAGCAGCTTGGGACAGGTGGGCTCCTATGGCTACACCTTC
TRBV7-9,.,TRBJ1-5,TRBD1,CASSGTGNQPQHF,TGTGCCAGCAGCGGGACAGGGAATCAGCCCCAGCATTTT
TRBV7-3,few,TRBJ1-1,.,CASSSTNRSASFSEGTEAFF,TGTGCCAGCAGCTCCACTAACAGGTCAGCTAGCTTCTCGGAGGGCACTGAAGCTTTCTTT
TRBV28,.,TRBJ2-2,.,CANPTDPGQRSGELFF,TGTGCCAACCCGACCGATCCCGGACAGCGAAGCGGGGAGCTGTTTTTT
TRBV11-2,.,TRBJ2-7,TRBD1,CASSSQGQVDEQYF,TGTGCCAGCAGCTCCCAGGGACAGGTGGACGAGCAGTACTTC
TRBV19,.,TRBJ1-1,.,CAFRAVNTEAFF,TGTGCCTTCAGGGCGGTGAACACTGAAGCTTTCTTT
TRBV18,.,TRBJ1-6,.,CASSPNREGSPLHF,TGTGCCAGCTCACCGAACAGGGAGGGCTCACCCCTCCACTTT
TRBV27,once,TRBJ1-1,.,CASSLVALNTEAFF,TGTGCCAGCAGTCTCGTAGCCTTGAACACTGAAGCTTTCTTT
TRBV30,.,TRBJ1-2,.,CAWRARRYGYTF,TGTGCCTGGAGAGCACGAAGATATGGCTACACCTTC
TRBV15,once,TRBJ1-5,TRBD1,CATSRGGQANNQPQHF,TGTGCCACCAGCAGGGGGGGACAGGCGAATAATCAGCCCCAGCATTTT
TRBV5-4,.,TRBJ1-3,.,CASSSRGSGNTIYF,TGTGCCAGCAGCTCCAGGGGTTCTGGAAACACCATATATTTT
TRBV7-9,.,TRBJ1-4,TRBD1,CATRTGLQGNEKLFF,TGTGCCACCAGGACAGGGTTACAGGGTAATGAAAAACTGTTTTTT
TRBV27,.,TRBJ1-1,TRBD1,CASSPDRGRETEAFF,TGTGCCAGCAGTCCGGACAGGGGGCGGGAGACTGAAGCTTTCTTT
TRBV28,few,TRBJ2-7,.,CASSFYDSYEQYF,TGTGCCAGCAGTTTCTACGATTCCTACGAGCAGTACTTC
TRBV5-1,.,TRBJ2-3,TRBD2,CASSLGSGGTDTQYF,TGCGCCAGCAGCTTGGGTAGCGGGGGGACAGATACGCAGTATTTT
TRBV7-2,.,TRBJ1-2,.,CASSNPGSGYTF,TGTGCCAGCAGCAACCCAGGGTCTGGCTACACCTTC
TRBV5-1,.,TRBJ2-3,TRBD2,CASSSFGLAGLSTDTQYF,TGCGCCAGCAGCAGCTTCGGACTAGCGGGGTTGAGCACAGATACGCAGTATTTT
TRBV28,.,TRBJ2-3,.,CASRTMGTSTDTQYF,TGTGCCAGCAGGACTATGGGCACGAGCACAGATACGCAGTATTTT
TRBV7-6,once,TRBJ1-3,.,CASSNRGSGNTIYF,TGTGCCAGCAGCAACCGGGGCTCTGGAAACACCATATATTTT
TRBV5-4,.,TRBJ1-1,TRBD1,CASSQDRGETEAFF,TGTGCCAGCAGCCAGGACAGGGGGGAAACTGAAGCTTTCTTT
TRBV5-4,.,TRBJ2-3,.,CASSSGQIGGTDTQYF,TGTGCCAGCAGCTCCGGACAGATAGGGGGCACAGATACGCAGTATTTT
TRBV12-2,.,TRBJ2-7,.,CASRLGQSYEQYF,TGTGCAAGTCGCTTAGGACAGTCCTACGAGCAGTACTTC
TRBV13,.,TRBJ2-3,TRBD2,CASSLGTSGDDTQYF,TGTGCCAGCAGCCTGGGGACTAGCGGGGATGATACGCAGTATTTT
TRBV4-3,few,TRBJ1-1,.,CASSYREEAFF,TGCGCCAGCAGCTACCGGGAAGAAGCTTTCTTT